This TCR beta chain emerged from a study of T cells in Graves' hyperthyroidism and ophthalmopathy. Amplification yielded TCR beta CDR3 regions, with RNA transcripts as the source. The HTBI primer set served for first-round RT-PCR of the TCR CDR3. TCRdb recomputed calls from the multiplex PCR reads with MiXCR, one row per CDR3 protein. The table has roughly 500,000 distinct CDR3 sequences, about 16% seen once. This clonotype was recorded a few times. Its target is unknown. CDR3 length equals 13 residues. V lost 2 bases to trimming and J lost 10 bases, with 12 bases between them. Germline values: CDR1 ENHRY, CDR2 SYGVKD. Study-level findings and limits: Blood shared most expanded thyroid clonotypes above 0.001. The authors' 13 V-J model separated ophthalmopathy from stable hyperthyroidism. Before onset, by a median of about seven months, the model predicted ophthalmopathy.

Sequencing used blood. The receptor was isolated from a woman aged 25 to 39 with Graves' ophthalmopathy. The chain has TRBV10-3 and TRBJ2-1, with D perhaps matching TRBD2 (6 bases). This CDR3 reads CAISEPTRMEQFF. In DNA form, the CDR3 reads TGTGCCATCAGTGAGCCGACTAGGATGGAGCAGTTCTTC.